Shown below are 3 T cell receptor beta chains from a single sample sequenced in a study of shared clonotypes between healthy human individuals (TCRdb year 2020). Library construction relied on the immunoSEQ multiplex PCR assay. TCRdb re-hosts the immuneACCESS table, in-frame sequences only. Its copies lack some clones; in the studies checked, an unresolved V gene accounts for under half of them, and the cause for the rest is not known. Present in this sample are some 2,500,000 clones, roughly 90% of which were seen just once. The ten top clones hold 0.37% of the sample. The source material was naive CD4+ T cells from PBMCs. The cell subset or site label for this specimen denotes: CD45RA+ positively selected. The receptors were sampled from a man aged 18-30 years in good health. Some clones in this sample may be carry-over from other donors' samples.

This clone has only one observation. The chain has TRBV5-1 and TRBJ2-3; D is unclear. CDR3 length equals 14 residues. Germline V gene lookup returns CDR1 SGHRS and CDR2 YFSETQ. The V gene lost 1 base and the J gene lost 5 bases, with 11 bases spanning the gap. The CDR3 protein is CASSLLSAQDTQYF. The CDR3 DNA sequence: TGCGCCAGCAGCTTGCTGTCAGCACAAGATACGCAGTATTTT. The full variable domain, in which reference TRBV5-1 and TRBJ2-3 provide the parts outside the CDR3, is KAGVTQTPRYLIKTRGQQVTLSCSPISGHRSVSWYQQTPGQGLQFLFEYFSETQRNKGNFPGRFSGRQFSNSRSEMNVSTLELGDSALYLCASSLLSAQDTQYFGPGTRLTVL.

The V call is TRBV29-1, the J call TRBJ1-1; TRBD1 is a possible D gene (5 bases). This CDR3 is built from 12 residues. The germline V gene has CDR1 SQVTM and CDR2 ANQGSEA. V was clipped by 7 bases and J by 8 bases, with 17 bases between them. The CDR3: CSANGQGNEAFF. CDR3 in DNA: TGCAGCGCCAATGGGCAGGGTAACGAAGCTTTCTTT.

For the CDR3, the DNA is TGTGCCAGCAGTTTACAGGGAAATAATGAAAAACTGTTTTTT. Translating gives CASSLQGNNEKLFF. The gene calls are TRBV28 and TRBJ1-4; tentatively, D is TRBD1 (5 bases). Germline V gene lookup returns CDR1 MDHEN and CDR2 SYDVKM. V was shortened by 2 bases and J by 4 bases, with 8 bases between the two germline ends. This CDR3 has 14 residues.